The rows below give T cell receptor beta chains drawn from one sample of a study of T-cell memory formation after mild COVID-19. TCRdb re-analysed the 5' RACE reads in MiXCR, keeping a single row per CDR3 protein. Here the sample spans roughly 68,000 distinct CDR3 sequences, 15% to 20% being singletons. The source material was PBMCs or a T cell subset sorted from them (not recorded which). These receptors were obtained from an adult woman who had mild COVID-19 (a few samples of this study predate the infection). Cell type and time point are not known. The conserved cysteine and the conserved F or W are not part of the CDR3 here. The D gene is left open where the match is weak.

-,TRBJ2-3,TRBV12-3/TRBV12-4,ASSWTSTDTQY
-,TRBJ1-1,TRBV29-1,SVDTIGNTEAF
-,TRBJ1-1,TRBV7-9,ASSLSYTEAF
TRBD2,TRBJ2-5,TRBV6-1,ASSEARWAGGNQETQY
TRBD1,TRBJ1-2,TRBV29-1,SVAGGLYGYT
-,TRBJ2-7,TRBV10-3,AISDLGGTSYEQY
-,TRBJ1-4,TRBV27,ASSLYSNEKLF
-,TRBJ2-7,TRBV7-2,ASSIGSGEQY
TRBD1,TRBJ2-5,TRBV12-3/TRBV12-4,ASTPGTGQETQY
-,TRBJ2-2,TRBV3-1,ASSQVTVLNTGELF